These 10 T cell receptor beta chains originate from one sample sequenced in a study of beta chain features in type 1 diabetes (dated by TCRdb to 2017 to 2018). Libraries were made using the immunoSEQ multiplex PCR assay. The High Capacity cDNA Reverse Transcription Kit was used to reverse transcribe all of the isolated RNA, meaning that expressed TCRB transcripts were what got sequenced. TCRdb holds this immuneACCESS table with in-frame rearrangements only. Some clones are missing; in checked studies, unresolved V genes explain under half, and the rest has no known cause. The sample table holds almost 350,000 clones, of which roughly a fifth were seen once. The ten largest make up approximately 0.046% of the sample. Sequenced input: naive CD4+ T cells from blood. What the cell subset or site label conveys for this sample: true naive CD4+ T cells. All receptors derive from a woman aged 18-30 years in good health.

In its sample, this clone was seen once. The rearrangement uses TRBV12-5 and TRBJ2-3; D perhaps matches TRBD2 (5 bases). Germline CDR1 is LGHNT and CDR2 is FRNRAP. CDR3 length: 13 residues. The V end lost 1 base, the J end lost 8 bases, and 10 bases lay between the germline ends. This chain's CDR3 is CASGLGYGSTQYF. CDR3 nucleotides: TGTGCTAGTGGTTTGGGCTATGGGAGTACGCAGTATTTT.

This chain connects TRBV7-2 to TRBJ1-5; 11 nucleotides agree with TRBD1. V was clipped by 5 bases and J by 6 bases; unmatched bases: 3. Per germline, CDR1 SGHTA and CDR2 FQGNSA. The CDR3 is 14 residues long. CDR3 region: CASSQGQGGQPQHF. CDR3 nucleotides: TGTGCCAGCAGCCAGGGACAGGGGGGTCAGCCCCAGCATTTT.

This chain joins TRBV11-2 and TRBJ2-3, with 9 bases lining up with TRBD1. The ends lost 4 bases at V and 3 bases at J; junction bases unmatched: 8. This CDR3 is 16 amino acids long. Germline values: CDR1 SGHAT, CDR2 FQNNGV. CDR3: CASSSTGGSVTDTQYF. DNA for the CDR3: TGTGCCAGCAGCTCAACAGGGGGCAGTGTAACAGATACGCAGTATTTT.

The chain employs TRBV9 and TRBJ2-1; 11 nucleotides agree with TRBD2. Germline loops: CDR1 SGDLS, CDR2 YYNGEE. With 4 bases clipped from V and 4 bases from J, the junction kept 16 bases outside the gene matches. There are 19 residues in the CDR3. The CDR3 bases are TGTGCCAGCAGCCCCGCTAGCGGGGGGCTCTCAAATGGTTACAATGAGCAGTTCTTC. As protein: CASSPASGGLSNGYNEQFF.

This clone has a handful of counts. The junction shows a germline mismatch at one end, possibly a read error. The chain couples TRBV19 to TRBJ2-3, with D perhaps matching TRBD2 (5 bases). Germline CDR1 reads LNHDA; CDR2 reads SQIVND (reference sequence). CDR3 length equals 10 residues. The CDR3 loop reads CSVGLDTQYF. The CDR3, as DNA: TGCTCGGTTGGACTAGATACGCAGTATTTT.

This clone has more than one count but fewer than ten. V and J are TRBV5-1 and TRBJ2-5, with TRBD1 identical over 7 bases. Germline V gene lookup returns CDR1 SGHRS and CDR2 YFSETQ. This CDR3 has 13 residues. J lost 4 bases, V lost 3 bases, and 3 bases had no gene match. The CDR3 sequence: CASSSNRGETQYF. In DNA form, the CDR3 reads TGCGCCAGCAGCTCAAACAGGGGAGAGACCCAGTACTTC.

The V gene is TRBV2, the J gene TRBJ1-2; no definite D call. The V end was cut by 4 bases, the J end by 5 bases, with 11 bases between. This CDR3 is 13 amino acids long. The germline gives CDR1 SNHLY, CDR2 FYNNEI. CDR3 nucleotide sequence: TGTGCCAGCAGTGTCCGTCAGACTTATGGCTACACCTTC. Its translation: CASSVRQTYGYTF.

The V and J genes are TRBV18 and TRBJ2-5, with D possibly being TRBD1 (5 bases). V lost 6 bases and J lost 5, with 16 bases in between. CDR3 length: 14 amino acids. CDR1 and CDR2 (germline): KGHSH, LQKENI. In DNA form, the CDR3 reads TGTGCCAGCTCCTTCCGACAGAGCCGGGAGACCCAGTACTTC. Translating gives CASSFRQSRETQYF.

This chain links TRBV7-9 with TRBJ1-1; D not certain. CDR3 size: 14 residues. V was pared by 1 base and J by 6 bases, with 12 bases between. Germline V gene lookup returns CDR1 SEHNR and CDR2 FQNEAQ (reference sequence). CDR3 in DNA: TGTGCCAGCAGCTTAGGATGGGGAGGCCCTGAAGCTTTCTTT. It translates to CASSLGWGGPEAFF. The whole variable domain, remainder taken from reference TRBV7-9 and TRBJ1-1, is DTGVSQNPRHKITKRGQNVTFRCDPISEHNRLYWYRQTLGQGPEFLTYFQNEAQLEKSRLLSDRFSAERPKGSFSTLEIQRTEQGDSAMYLCASSLGWGGPEAFFGQGTRLTVV.

This clone has only a few counts. The rearrangement joins TRBV9 to TRBJ2-2; 12 bases agree with TRBD2. CDR1 is SGDLS, CDR2 YYNGEE, per germline. The length of the CDR3 is 18 residues. Unmatched junction bases numbered 8, after V lost 4 bases and J lost 1 base. The CDR3 sequence: CASSLRLAGARNTGELFF. CDR3 sequence (DNA): TGTGCCAGCAGCCTCCGACTAGCGGGAGCTAGGAACACCGGGGAGCTGTTTTTT.